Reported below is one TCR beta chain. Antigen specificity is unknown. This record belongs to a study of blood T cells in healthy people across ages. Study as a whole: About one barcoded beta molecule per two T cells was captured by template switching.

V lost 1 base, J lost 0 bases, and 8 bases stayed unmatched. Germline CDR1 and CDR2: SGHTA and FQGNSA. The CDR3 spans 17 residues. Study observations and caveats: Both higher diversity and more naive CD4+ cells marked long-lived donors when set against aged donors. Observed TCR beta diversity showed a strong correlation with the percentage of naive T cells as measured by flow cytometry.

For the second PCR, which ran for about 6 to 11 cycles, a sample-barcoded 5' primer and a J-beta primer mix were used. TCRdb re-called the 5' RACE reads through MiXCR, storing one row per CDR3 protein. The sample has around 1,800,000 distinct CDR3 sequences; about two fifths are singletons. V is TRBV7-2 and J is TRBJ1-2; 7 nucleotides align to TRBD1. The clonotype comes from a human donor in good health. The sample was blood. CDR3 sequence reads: CASSLDTWDRANYGYTF. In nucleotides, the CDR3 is TGTGCCAGCAGCTTAGATACTTGGGACAGAGCTAACTATGGCTACACCTTC.